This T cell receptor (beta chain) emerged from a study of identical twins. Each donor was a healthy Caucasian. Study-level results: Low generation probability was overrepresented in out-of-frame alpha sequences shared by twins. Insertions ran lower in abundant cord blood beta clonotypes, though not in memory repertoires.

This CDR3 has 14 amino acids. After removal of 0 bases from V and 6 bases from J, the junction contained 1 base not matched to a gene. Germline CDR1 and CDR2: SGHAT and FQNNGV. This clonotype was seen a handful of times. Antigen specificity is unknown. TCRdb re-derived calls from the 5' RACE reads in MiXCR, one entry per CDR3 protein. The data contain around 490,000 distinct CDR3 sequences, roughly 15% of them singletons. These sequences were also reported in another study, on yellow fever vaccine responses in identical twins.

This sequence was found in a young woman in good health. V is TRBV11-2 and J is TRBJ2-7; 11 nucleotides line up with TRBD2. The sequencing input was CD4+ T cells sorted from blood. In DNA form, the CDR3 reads TGTGCCAGCAGCTTAGACCTAGCGGGGGGCGAGCAGTACGTC. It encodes CASSLDLAGGEQYV.